A selection of T cell receptor beta chains follows, all from one sample in a study of control samples from healthy donors and cancer patients. TCRdb's copy holds only in-frame clones and misses some; the assay was immunoSEQ multiplex PCR. The sample yields approximately 140,000 clones, approximately 89% seen once. The sequenced sample was PBMCs. These receptors came from a man aged 45-60 years with head and neck cancer. The CDR3 runs from the conserved cysteine through the conserved F or W. Fields, in order: J gene, V gene, CDR3 protein.

>TRBJ2-7|TRBV7-9
CASSWGVSSYEQYF
>TRBJ2-7|TRBV19
CASSIGTPGEQYF
>TRBJ2-1|TRBV11-2
CASSERGYTSSYNEQFF
>TRBJ1-5|TRBV5-1
CASSPAGTGNQPQHF
>TRBJ1-4|TRBV10-2
CASSLQGGSGEKLFF
>TRBJ2-3|TRBV3-1/TRBV3-2
CASSQDKGLAKTDTQYF
>TRBJ2-3|TRBV6-5
CASSRGLQMRDTQYF
>TRBJ2-3|TRBV18
CASSPLLNPAGSTDTQYF
>TRBJ2-5|TRBV30
CAWSIQTQYF
>TRBJ2-7|TRBV6-6
CASAPLGHSYEQYF
>TRBJ1-1|TRBV11-2
CASSVTWGEAFF
>TRBJ1-1|TRBV5-6
CASQEEWNTEAFF
>TRBJ2-7|TRBV20-1
CSASGGTGVDEQYF
>TRBJ2-5|TRBV4-2
CASSQESGTGVFLSQETQYF
>TRBJ1-1|TRBV18
CASSPENTEAFF
>TRBJ2-7|TRBV30
CAWSWGRVQGEQYF
>TRBJ2-3|TRBV7-9
CASSLGQGASDTQYF
>TRBJ2-2|TRBV18
CASSPSRNTGELFF
>TRBJ2-1|TRBV29-1
CSVPQSPSSYNEQFF
>TRBJ2-3|TRBV5-4
CASSLSGPADTQYF
>TRBJ1-4|TRBV9
CASSEQGGEKLFF
>TRBJ1-5|TRBV3-1/TRBV3-2
CASSQDPTGGGNQPQHF
>TRBJ2-3|TRBV3-1/TRBV3-2
CASSQGLATDTQYF
>TRBJ2-2|TRBV3-1/TRBV3-2
CASSQDARLFF
>TRBJ2-3|TRBV28
CAIQSAYAGSTDTQYF
>TRBJ2-7|TRBV5-4
CANSFSIDGEQYF
>TRBJ1-2|TRBV13
CASSSLTGGGGGYTF
>TRBJ2-7|TRBV28
CASFSQGNEQYF